The rows below give T cell receptor beta chains drawn from one sample of a study of OX40 agonist ivuxolimab in advanced cancers. The table came from immunoSEQ multiplex PCR; TCRdb's copy has only in-frame clones and leaves some out. Of 99,000 or so clones listed, approximately 93% are singletons. The input for sequencing was CD4+ or CD8+ T cells sorted from blood, taken in a trial of the OX40 agonist ivuxolimab. The receptors stem from an adult with an advanced solid tumor such as melanoma, head and neck, liver or kidney cancer. Both conserved end residues are part of each CDR3. Each record gives: CDR3 length, V gene, J gene, CDR3 protein.

13	TRBV7-3	TRBJ2-2	CASSRVATGELFF
13	TRBV7-2	TRBJ1-1	CASSITENTEAFF
17	TRBV4-2	TRBJ2-7	CASSQEAVPGLLYEQYF
15	TRBV10-3	TRBJ2-3	CAISGGRGVPDTQYF
14	TRBV10-2	TRBJ1-6	CASSEAGPNSPLHF
13	TRBV9	TRBJ1-2	CASSAQQGLGYTF
17	TRBV5-8	TRBJ2-3	CASSRTTSGGGTDTQYF
13	TRBV7-3	TRBJ2-2	CASSSGPTGELFF
16	TRBV10-1	TRBJ2-3	CASSPGTRGFTDTQYF
14	TRBV14	TRBJ2-5	CASSPRSGGETQYF
15	TRBV28	TRBJ1-3	CASSPRVDGGNTIYF
16	TRBV9	TRBJ2-1	CASSVGAGTAPNEQFF
16	TRBV9	TRBJ1-5	CASSPGTGGRNQPQHF
14	TRBV28	TRBJ2-3	CASTTTSSTDTQYF
17	TRBV7-4	TRBJ2-2	CASSFPPGGRWTGELFF
13	TRBV4-1	TRBJ1-6	CASSQDWASPLHF